This T cell receptor (beta chain) derives from a study of blood T cell repertoires in COVID-19. Overall study context: T cells, B-cell-depleted T cells, or PBMCs provided the cDNA or gDNA that served as material.

This CDR3 is built from 13 residues. V was clipped by 0 bases and J by 4 bases, with 7 bases between them. CDR1 GTSNPN and CDR2 SVGIG come from the germline V gene (reference sequence). Sequenced by immunoSEQ multiplex PCR; TCRdb stores in-frame clones only, minus some. The sample carries about 440,000 clones, around 88% recorded once. Sequenced sample: peripheral blood. The source of this sequence is a woman aged 50 to 60 with COVID-19, enrolled during active disease. The J gene is TRBJ1-3, the V gene TRBV30; D unclear. Here the CDR3 DNA reads TGTGCCTGGAGTGTACAGATCGGAAACACCATATATTTT. Amino acid sequence: CAWSVQIGNTIYF.